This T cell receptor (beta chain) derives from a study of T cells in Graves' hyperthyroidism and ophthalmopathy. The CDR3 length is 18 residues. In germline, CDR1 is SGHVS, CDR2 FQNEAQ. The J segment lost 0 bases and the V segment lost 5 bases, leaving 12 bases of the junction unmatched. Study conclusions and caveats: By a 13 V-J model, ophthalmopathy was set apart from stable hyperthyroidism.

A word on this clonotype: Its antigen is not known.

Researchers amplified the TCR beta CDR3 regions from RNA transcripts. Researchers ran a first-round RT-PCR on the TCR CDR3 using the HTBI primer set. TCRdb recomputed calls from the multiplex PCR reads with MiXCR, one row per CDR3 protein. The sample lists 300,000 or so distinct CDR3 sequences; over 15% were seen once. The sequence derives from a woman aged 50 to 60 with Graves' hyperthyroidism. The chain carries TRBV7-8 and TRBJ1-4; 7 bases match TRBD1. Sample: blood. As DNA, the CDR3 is TGTGCCAGCAGCGGGACGACAGGGAGGAGCGCAACTAATGAAAAACTGTTTTTT. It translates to CASSGTTGRSATNEKLFF.